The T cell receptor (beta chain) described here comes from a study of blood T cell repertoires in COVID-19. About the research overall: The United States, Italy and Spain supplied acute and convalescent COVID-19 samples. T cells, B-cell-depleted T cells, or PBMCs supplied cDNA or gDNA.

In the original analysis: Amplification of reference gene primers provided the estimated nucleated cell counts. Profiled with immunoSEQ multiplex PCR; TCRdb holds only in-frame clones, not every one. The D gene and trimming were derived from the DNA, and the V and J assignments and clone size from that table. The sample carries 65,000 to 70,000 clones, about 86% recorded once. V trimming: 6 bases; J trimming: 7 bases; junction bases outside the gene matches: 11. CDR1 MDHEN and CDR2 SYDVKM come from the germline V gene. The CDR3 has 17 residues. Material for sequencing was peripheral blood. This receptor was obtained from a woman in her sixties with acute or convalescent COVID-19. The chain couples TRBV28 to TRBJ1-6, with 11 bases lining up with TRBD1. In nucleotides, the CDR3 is TGTGCCAGCAGCCTGGAGGCCGGGACAGGGGGGAATTCACCCCTCCACTTT. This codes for CASSLEAGTGGNSPLHF. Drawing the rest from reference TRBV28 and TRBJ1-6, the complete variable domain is DVKVTQSSRYLVKRTGEKVFLECVQDMDHENMFWYRQDPGLGLRLIYFSYDVKMKEKGDIPEGYSVSREKKERFSLILESASTNQTSMYLCASSLEAGTGGNSPLHFGNGTRLTVT.